Listed below are T cell receptor beta chains from one sample, sequenced in a study of cytomegalovirus exposure and HLA in healthy donors. Using immunoSEQ multiplex PCR, the repertoire was profiled, and TCRdb retains in-frame clones only, with some absent. The sample holds roughly 43,000 clones. Sequences were obtained from PBMCs. The receptors stem from a woman aged 40 to 50 in good health and CMV-seronegative. Each CDR3 is given with its conserved first and last residue. Fields, in order: J gene, D gene, CDR3 length, V gene, CDR3 protein, CDR3 DNA. D genes are given only for firm matches.

J: TRBJ2-7; D: -; length: 14; V: TRBV4-2; CDR3: CASSPLGDAYEQYF; DNA: TGTGCCAGCAGCCCCCTCGGGGATGCCTACGAGCAGTACTTC
J: TRBJ2-1; D: TRBD2; length: 13; V: TRBV10-2; CDR3: CASRTSGNNEQFF; DNA: TGCGCCAGCCGGACTAGCGGGAACAATGAGCAGTTCTTC
J: TRBJ1-2; D: -; length: 15; V: TRBV18; CDR3: CASASGALRNYGYTF; DNA: TGTGCCAGCGCCTCAGGGGCTTTACGAAACTATGGCTACACCTTC
J: TRBJ2-1; D: -; length: 15; V: TRBV28; CDR3: CASSLTGKMDNEQFF; DNA: TGTGCCAGCAGTTTAACGGGAAAGATGGACAATGAGCAGTTCTTC
J: TRBJ1-2; D: -; length: 14; V: TRBV15; CDR3: CATSRGGGGMGYTF; DNA: TGTGCCACCAGCAGGGGGGGCGGGGGAATGGGCTACACCTTC
J: TRBJ2-7; D: -; length: 13; V: TRBV11-2; CDR3: CASSDTLAYEQYF; DNA: TGTGCCAGCAGCGACACCCTGGCCTACGAGCAGTACTTC
J: TRBJ1-1; D: -; length: 13; V: TRBV25-1; CDR3: CASSSREHTEAFF; DNA: TGTGCCAGCAGTAGTAGGGAGCACACTGAAGCTTTCTTT
J: TRBJ2-7; D: TRBD2; length: 15; V: TRBV7-3; CDR3: CASSLLAGGSYEQYF; DNA: TGTGCCAGCAGCCTTCTAGCGGGAGGGTCCTACGAGCAGTACTTC
J: TRBJ2-7; D: TRBD2; length: 19; V: TRBV7-9; CDR3: CASSLEGLAPMLGDYEQYF; DNA: TGTGCCAGCAGCTTAGAGGGACTAGCACCTATGCTAGGCGACTACGAGCAGTACTTC
J: TRBJ1-4; D: -; length: 11; V: TRBV11-2; CDR3: CASALNEKLFF; DNA: TGTGCCAGCGCCCTAAATGAAAAACTGTTTTTT
J: TRBJ2-2; D: -; length: 16; V: TRBV4-2; CDR3: CASSQARLVNTGELFF; DNA: TGTGCCAGCAGCCAAGCCCGACTAGTGAACACCGGGGAGCTGTTTTTT
J: TRBJ2-7; D: TRBD1; length: 15; V: TRBV7-3; CDR3: CASSSWDRGVYEQYF; DNA: TGTGCCAGCAGCTCTTGGGACAGGGGGGTCTACGAGCAGTACTTC
J: TRBJ1-2; D: TRBD1; length: 15; V: TRBV15; CDR3: CATSRERTGAPGYTF; DNA: TGTGCCACCAGCAGAGAAAGGACAGGGGCTCCTGGCTACACCTTC
J: TRBJ1-2; D: -; length: 15; V: TRBV28; CDR3: CASSLISVRRNGYTF; DNA: TGTGCCAGCAGTTTAATATCGGTAAGGCGGAATGGCTACACCTTC
J: TRBJ1-2; D: -; length: 14; V: TRBV5-1; CDR3: CASSLEGWRGGYTF; DNA: TGCGCCAGCAGCTTGGAGGGTTGGAGGGGTGGCTACACCTTC